This T cell receptor beta chain was sequenced during a study of blood T cell repertoires in COVID-19. The wider study: Donors in Cohort 3 counted as recovered after two negative PCRs, clearance, or symptom resolution. Sources were T cells, B-cell-depleted T cells, or PBMCs; the material itself was cDNA or gDNA.

Germline assignment: CDR1 SGHAT and CDR2 FQNNGV. There are 13 residues in the CDR3. Trimming left V 0 bases short and J 8 bases short, with 10 bases between. Participants' reported clinical history set cohort assignment. Authors' data handling: Estimation of nucleated cell counts relied on the amplification of reference gene primers. Measured with immunoSEQ multiplex PCR; TCRdb has only the in-frame clones, and not every one. That table furnishes V, J and clone size, whereas the DNA furnished D and trimming. Of roughly 200,000 clones listed, 87% are singletons. This clone was recorded once. The TCR sequence derives from a man aged 25 to 40 in a cohort exposed to, infected with or recovered from COVID-19 (not recorded which). Material for sequencing was PBMCs or T cells enriched from blood (not recorded which). The chain combines TRBV11-2 with TRBJ1-2; D gene uncertain. CDR3 DNA sequence: TGTGCCAGCAGCTTAGAAGCGGCAGAGGGCTACACCTTC. Translation: CASSLEAAEGYTF.